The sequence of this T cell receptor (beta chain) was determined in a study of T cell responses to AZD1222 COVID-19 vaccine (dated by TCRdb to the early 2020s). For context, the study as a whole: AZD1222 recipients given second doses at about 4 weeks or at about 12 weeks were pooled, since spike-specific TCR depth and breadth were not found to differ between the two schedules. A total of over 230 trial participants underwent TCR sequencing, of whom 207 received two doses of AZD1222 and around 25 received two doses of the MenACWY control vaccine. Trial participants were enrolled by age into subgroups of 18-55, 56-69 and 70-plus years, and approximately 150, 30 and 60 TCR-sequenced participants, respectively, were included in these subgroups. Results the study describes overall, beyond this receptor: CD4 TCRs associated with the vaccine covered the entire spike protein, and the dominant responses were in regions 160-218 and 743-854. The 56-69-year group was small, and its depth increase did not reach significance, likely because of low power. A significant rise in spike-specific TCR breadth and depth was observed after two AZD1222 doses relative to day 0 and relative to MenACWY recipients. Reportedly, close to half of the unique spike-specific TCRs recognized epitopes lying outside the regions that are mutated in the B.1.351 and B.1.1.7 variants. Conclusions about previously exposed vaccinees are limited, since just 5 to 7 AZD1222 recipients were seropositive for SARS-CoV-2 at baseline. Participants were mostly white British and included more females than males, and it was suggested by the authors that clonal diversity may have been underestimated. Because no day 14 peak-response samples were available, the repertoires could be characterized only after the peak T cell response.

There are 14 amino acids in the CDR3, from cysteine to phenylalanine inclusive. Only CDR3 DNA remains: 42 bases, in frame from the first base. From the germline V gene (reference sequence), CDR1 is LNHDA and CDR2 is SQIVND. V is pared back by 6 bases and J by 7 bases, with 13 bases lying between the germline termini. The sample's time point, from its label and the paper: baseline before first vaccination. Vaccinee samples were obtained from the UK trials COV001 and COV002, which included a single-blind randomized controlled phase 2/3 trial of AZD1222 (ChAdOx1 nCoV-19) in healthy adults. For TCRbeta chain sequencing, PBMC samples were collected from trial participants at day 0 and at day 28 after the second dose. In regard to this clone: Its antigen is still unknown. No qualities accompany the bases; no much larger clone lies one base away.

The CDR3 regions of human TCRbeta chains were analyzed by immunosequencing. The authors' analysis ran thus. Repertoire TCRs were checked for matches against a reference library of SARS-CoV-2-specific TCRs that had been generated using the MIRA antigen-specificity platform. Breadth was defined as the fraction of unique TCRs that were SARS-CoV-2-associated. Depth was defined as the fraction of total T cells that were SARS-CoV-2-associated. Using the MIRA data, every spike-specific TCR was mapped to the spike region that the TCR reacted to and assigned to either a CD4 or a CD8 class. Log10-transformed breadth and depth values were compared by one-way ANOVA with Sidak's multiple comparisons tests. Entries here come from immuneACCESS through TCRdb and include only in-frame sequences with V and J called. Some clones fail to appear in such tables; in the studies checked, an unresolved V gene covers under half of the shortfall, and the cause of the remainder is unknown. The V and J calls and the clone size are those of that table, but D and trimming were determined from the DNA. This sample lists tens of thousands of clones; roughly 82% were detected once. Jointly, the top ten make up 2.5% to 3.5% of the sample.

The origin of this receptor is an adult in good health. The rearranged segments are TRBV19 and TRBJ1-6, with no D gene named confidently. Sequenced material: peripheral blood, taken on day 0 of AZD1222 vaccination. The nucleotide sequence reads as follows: TGTGCCAGTAGCGGACCTAGAGGCAATTCACCCCTCCACTTT. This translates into CASSGPRGNSPLHF.